Listed below are T cell receptor beta chains from one sample, sequenced in a study of identifying expanded T cells in peripheral blood. The data were produced by immunoSEQ multiplex PCR, yet TCRdb's version contains in-frame clones alone and is incomplete. The repertoire includes around 100,000 clones, roughly 89% of them detected once, and about 17% sits in the top ten. Sequenced sample: blood. These receptors were taken from a person aged 18 to 75 in good health. The CDR3 runs from the conserved cysteine through the conserved F or W. D genes are given only for firm matches. The size entry is marked missing in some rows and otherwise reads once, few, many or a size class.

J	D	V	length	size	DNA	CDR3
TRBJ2-1	TRBD2	TRBV10-3	16	NA	TGTGCCATCAGTGAATCACTAGCGGGGGGGACCAATGAGCAGTTCTTC	CAISESLAGGTNEQFF
TRBJ2-2	NA	TRBV7-9	16	NA	TGTGCCAGCAGCTCACTCGGGTACCCGACAGGCGGGGAGCTGTTTTTT	CASSSLGYPTGGELFF
TRBJ2-5	NA	TRBV4-3	15	once	TGCGCCAGCAGCCCGACCCGACAAACCCCAGAGACCCAGTACTTC	CASSPTRQTPETQYF
TRBJ1-1	NA	TRBV20-1	10	NA	TGCAGTGCTCGGGGGCTAGGCGCTTTCTTT	CSARGLGAFF
TRBJ2-1	NA	TRBV18	15	NA	TGTGCCAGCTCACCTCGGGGGGCACCTTTGGATGAGCAGTTCTTC	CASSPRGAPLDEQFF
TRBJ2-1	NA	TRBV7-8	17	NA	TGTGCCAGCAGCCTGGGACCCCAACCGAACCTGAACAATGAGCAGTTCTTC	CASSLGPQPNLNNEQFF
TRBJ1-6	NA	TRBV7-9	16	NA	TGTGCCAGCAGCTCATGGATGGGGACGTATAATTCACCCCTCCACTTT	CASSSWMGTYNSPLHF
TRBJ1-3	NA	TRBV7-2	14	NA	TGTGCCAGCAGCTTTTCAACAGGGAGAAACACCATATATTTT	CASSFSTGRNTIYF
TRBJ2-3	NA	TRBV11-2	12	once	TGTGCCAGCAGCCCCTTTACAGATACGCAGTATTTT	CASSPFTDTQYF
TRBJ2-3	TRBD1	TRBV6-1	14	NA	TGTGCCAGCAACCCGGGACAGGGTCAAGGTACGCAGTATTTT	CASNPGQGQGTQYF
TRBJ2-3	TRBD2	TRBV27	16	NA	TGTGCCAGCAGTCCCGGGGGGGGTCCCAGCACAGATACGCAGTATTTT	CASSPGGGPSTDTQYF
TRBJ1-2	NA	TRBV7-2	12	NA	TGTGCCAGCAGCCGTGTGACCTATGGCTACACCTTC	CASSRVTYGYTF
TRBJ2-2	NA	TRBV29-1	13	NA	TGCAGCGTTGGGCCCTTTGACACCGGGGAGCTGTTTTTT	CSVGPFDTGELFF
TRBJ2-3	NA	TRBV23-1	15	NA	TGCGCCAGCAGACTGACGGGGGACCGCACAGATACGCAGTATTTT	CASRLTGDRTDTQYF
TRBJ1-1	NA	TRBV5-4	15	NA	TGTGCCAGCAGCTTGGGAGGATTGCGGGGCACTGAAGCTTTCTTT	CASSLGGLRGTEAFF
TRBJ2-5	TRBD2	TRBV7-6	16	NA	TGTGCCAGCAGCCCCCGAGGGACTAGCGTCCAAGAGACCCAGTACTTC	CASSPRGTSVQETQYF
TRBJ2-5	NA	TRBV29-1	13	NA	TGCAGCGTTACGGGACGGAGCCAAGAGACCCAGTACTTC	CSVTGRSQETQYF
TRBJ1-4	NA	TRBV5-1	13	NA	TGCGCCAGCAGCTGGGCCCCTGATGAAAAACTGTTTTTT	CASSWAPDEKLFF
TRBJ1-5	NA	TRBV25-1	14	NA	TGTGCCAGCAGTGATCAGGGGAACAATCAGCCCCAGCATTTT	CASSDQGNNQPQHF
TRBJ2-1	NA	TRBV27	17	NA	TGTGCCAGCAGTCCTATTGGTACGCAGAGCTCCTACAATGAGCAGTTCTTC	CASSPIGTQSSYNEQFF
TRBJ1-1	NA	TRBV18	15	NA	TGTGCCAGCTCACCAATGGAGGGACTGAACACTGAAGCTTTCTTT	CASSPMEGLNTEAFF
TRBJ1-5	NA	TRBV10-1	13	NA	TGCGCCAGCAGTACAGGGAGGAATCAGCCCCAGCATTTT	CASSTGRNQPQHF
TRBJ1-5	NA	TRBV19	14	NA	TGTGCCAGCCGGGTCCGGGGTAGCAATCAGCCCCAGCATTTT	CASRVRGSNQPQHF
TRBJ2-7	NA	TRBV11-3	14	NA	TGTGCCAGCAGCTCCGGGACTGCGCACTACGAGCAGTACTTC	CASSSGTAHYEQYF
TRBJ1-1	NA	TRBV5-1	14	NA	TGCGCCAGCAGCCTGGAGAACAGGGTCCGTGAAGCTTTCTTT	CASSLENRVREAFF
TRBJ1-3	NA	TRBV5-6	14	NA	TGTGCCAGCAGCCCGGACGGTACTGGAAACACCATATATTTT	CASSPDGTGNTIYF
TRBJ2-3	NA	TRBV5-1	17	NA	TGCGCCAGCAGCTTGCCCGAATCGACAGGGAGGAGAGATACGCAGTATTTT	CASSLPESTGRRDTQYF
TRBJ2-3	NA	TRBV10-3	14	once	TGTGCCACCAAACTAGCCTCCCTATCGGATACGCAGTATTTT	CATKLASLSDTQYF
TRBJ1-2	NA	TRBV14	14	NA	TGTGCCAGCAGCCGCAGCGGGAGCTTTCATGGCTACACCTTC	CASSRSGSFHGYTF
TRBJ1-2	NA	TRBV5-1	13	NA	TGCGCCAGCATGGGGGGGTTCGACTATGGCTACACCTTC	CASMGGFDYGYTF
TRBJ1-2	NA	TRBV6-5	14	NA	TGTGCCAGCAGTTACATCGGACAGTTTTATGGCTACACCTTC	CASSYIGQFYGYTF
TRBJ1-4	NA	TRBV2	15	NA	TGTGCCAGCAGTGAACTTGTAGGGGGAGGGAGAAAACTGTTTTTT	CASSELVGGGRKLFF
TRBJ2-7	TRBD1	TRBV6-5	15	NA	TGTGCCAGCAGTTACTCGATCCAGGGGGCTTGGGAGCAGTACTTC	CASSYSIQGAWEQYF
TRBJ2-2	NA	TRBV10-3	15	few	TGTGCCATCAGCTCCTGGGGCAGACGAACCGGGGAGCTGTTTTTT	CAISSWGRRTGELFF
TRBJ1-6	TRBD1	TRBV18	16	NA	TGTGCCAGCTCACCACGTTCGGGACAGTATAATTCACCCCTCCACTTT	CASSPRSGQYNSPLHF
TRBJ1-1	TRBD1	TRBV15	19	NA	TGTGCCACCAGCAGAGTTTCGAATATAGCTCCGGGACAGGGGCCTCAAGCTTTCTTT	CATSRVSNIAPGQGPQAFF
TRBJ2-4	TRBD1	TRBV19	18	NA	TGTGCCAGTAGTCCATTCCGGGACAGGGGGCAGTTACATAACATTCAGTACTTC	CASSPFRDRGQLHNIQYF
TRBJ2-7	NA	TRBV5-1	15	NA	TGCGCCAGCAGCTTAGGGGACACCGTTTCCTACGAGCAGTACTTC	CASSLGDTVSYEQYF
TRBJ1-2	NA	TRBV5-5	13	NA	TGTGCCAGCAGCTTGGCCGCAGGGGAAGGCTACACCTTC	CASSLAAGEGYTF
TRBJ2-1	NA	TRBV14	18	NA	TGTGCCAGCAGCCAAGAGTCCGGGGGGCCCCGCTCCTACAATGAGCAGTTCTTC	CASSQESGGPRSYNEQFF